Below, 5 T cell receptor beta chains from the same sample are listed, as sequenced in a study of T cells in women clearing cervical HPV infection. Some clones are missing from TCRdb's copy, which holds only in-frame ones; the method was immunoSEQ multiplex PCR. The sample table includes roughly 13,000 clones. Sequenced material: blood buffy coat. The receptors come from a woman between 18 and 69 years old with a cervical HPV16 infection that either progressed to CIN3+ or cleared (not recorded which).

Here the CDR3 reads CASSSGTGYYEQYF. CDR3 DNA (partial): TGTGCCAGCAGCTCCGGGACAGGGTACTACGAG. The rearrangement links TRBV7-2 to TRBJ2-7; TRBD1 aligns across 9 bases. The CDR3 extends 3 residues past the end of the read, so its final part is completed from the germline J gene. Germline CDR1 and CDR2: SGHTA and FQGNSA. The J segment lost 3 bases and the V segment lost 4 bases, leaving 4 bases of the junction unmatched. The CDR3 is 14 amino acids.

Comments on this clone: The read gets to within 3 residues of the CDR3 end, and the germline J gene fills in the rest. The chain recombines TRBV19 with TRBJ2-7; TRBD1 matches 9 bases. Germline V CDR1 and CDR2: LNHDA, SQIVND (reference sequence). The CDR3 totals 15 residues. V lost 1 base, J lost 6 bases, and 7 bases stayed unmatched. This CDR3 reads CASSIVGTGLSEQYF. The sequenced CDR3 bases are TGTGCCAGTAGTATAGTTGGGACAGGGCTCAGCGAG. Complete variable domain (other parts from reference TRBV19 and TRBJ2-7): DGGITQSPKYLFRKEGQNVTLSCEQNLNHDAMYWYRQDPGQGLRLIYYSQIVNDFQKGDIAEGYSVSREKKESFPLTVTSAQKNPTAFYLCASSIVGTGLSEQYFGPGTRLTVT.

The CDR3 sequence is CAWGTGLAGNTGELFF. The CDR3 bases that were read are TGTGCCTGGGGGACGGGACTAGCGGGGAACACCGGGGAG. The rearrangement uses TRBV30 and TRBJ2-2, with 12 bases fitting TRBD2. Coverage ceases 3 residues before the CDR3 finishes, and the germline J gene fills in the end. From germline, CDR1 is GTSNPN and CDR2 SVGIG (reference sequence). This CDR3 spans 16 amino acids. V lost 5 bases to trimming and J lost 1 base; unmatched junction nucleotides: 5.

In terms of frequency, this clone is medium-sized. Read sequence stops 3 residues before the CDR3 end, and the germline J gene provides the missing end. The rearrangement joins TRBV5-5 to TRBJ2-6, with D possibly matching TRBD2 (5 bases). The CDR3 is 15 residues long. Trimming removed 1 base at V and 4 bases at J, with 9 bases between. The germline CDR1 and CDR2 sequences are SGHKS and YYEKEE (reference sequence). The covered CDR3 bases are TGTGCCAGCAGCTTGCGGGGTACCGGGGCCAACGTC. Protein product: CASSLRGTGANV. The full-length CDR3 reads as CASSLRGTGANVLTF.

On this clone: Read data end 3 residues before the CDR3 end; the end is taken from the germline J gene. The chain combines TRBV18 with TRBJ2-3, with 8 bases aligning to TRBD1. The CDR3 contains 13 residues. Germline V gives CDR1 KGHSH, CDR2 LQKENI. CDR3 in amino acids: CASSPPTGETQYF. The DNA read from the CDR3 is TGTGCCAGCTCACCACCGACAGGGGAGACG.